Here is one T cell receptor (beta chain) with its context. Its target is unknown. Once RNA had been extracted, it was reverse transcribed into cDNA to act as the sequencing template. Data came from immunoSEQ multiplex PCR; TCRdb stores just in-frame clones and leaves some out. The repertoire includes under 200,000 clones, approximately 60% of them detected once, and approximately 15% sits in the top ten. CDR1 and CDR2 from the germline V gene are GTSNPN and SVGIG (reference sequence). The CDR3 totals 12 residues. Between the trimmed V and J ends, which lost 7 bases and 4 bases, there was a span of 14 bases. Treatment in this sample: oral pan-JAK inhibitor, 5-10 mg twice daily. These data are taken from a study of CD8+ T cells in alopecia areata. General study findings and limits: Researchers report lesional scalp, most notably alopecia totalis/universalis, outstripped normal scalp in clonality. Scalp specimens additionally yield sequences from normal skin's resident alphabeta T cells.

This chain connects TRBV30 to TRBJ2-7, with a tentative D call TRBD2 (6 bases). The receptor was derived from a human donor with alopecia areata. Sequenced here: CD4+ T cells sorted from blood, sampled at week 24, from a patient treated with tofacitinib. Written as DNA, the CDR3 is TGTGCCTTGAGCCACGCGGGGTACGAGCAGTACTTC. Protein sequence: CALSHAGYEQYF.